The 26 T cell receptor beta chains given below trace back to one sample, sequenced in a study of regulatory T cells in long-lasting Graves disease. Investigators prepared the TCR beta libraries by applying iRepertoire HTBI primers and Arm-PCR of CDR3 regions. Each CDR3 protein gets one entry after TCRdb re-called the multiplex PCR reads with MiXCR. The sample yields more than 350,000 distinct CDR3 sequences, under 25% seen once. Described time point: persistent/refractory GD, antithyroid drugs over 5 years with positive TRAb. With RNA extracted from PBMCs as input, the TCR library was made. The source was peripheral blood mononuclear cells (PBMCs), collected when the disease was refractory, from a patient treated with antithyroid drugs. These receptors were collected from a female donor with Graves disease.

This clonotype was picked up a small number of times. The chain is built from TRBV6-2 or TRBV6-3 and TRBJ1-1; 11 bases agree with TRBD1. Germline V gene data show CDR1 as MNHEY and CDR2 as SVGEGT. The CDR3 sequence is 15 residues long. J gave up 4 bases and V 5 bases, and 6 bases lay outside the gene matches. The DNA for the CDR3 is TGTGCCAGCAGTCCAACCGGGACAGGGGGCACTGAAGCTTTCTTT. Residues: CASSPTGTGGTEAFF.

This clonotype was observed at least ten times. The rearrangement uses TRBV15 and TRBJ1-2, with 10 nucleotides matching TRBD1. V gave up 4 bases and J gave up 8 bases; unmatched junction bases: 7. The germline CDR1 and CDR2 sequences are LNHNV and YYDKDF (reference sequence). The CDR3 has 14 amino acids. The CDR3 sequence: CATSTPGQGKGYTF. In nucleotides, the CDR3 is TGTGCCACCAGCACCCCGGGACAGGGGAAAGGCTACACCTTC.

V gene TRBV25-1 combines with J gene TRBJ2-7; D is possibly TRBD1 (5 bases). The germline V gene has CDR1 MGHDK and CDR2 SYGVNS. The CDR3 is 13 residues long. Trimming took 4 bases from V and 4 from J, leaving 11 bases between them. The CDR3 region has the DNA TGTGCCAGCAGTGGGGCAGGGCTATACGAGCAGTACTTC. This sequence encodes CASSGAGLYEQYF.

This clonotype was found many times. The CDR3 DNA follows: TGTGCCAGCAGTTTCTTCGGGGGAGTCAAACAAGAGACCCAGTACTTC. Protein product: CASSFFGGVKQETQYF. V and J are TRBV28 and TRBJ2-5; TRBD2 might be the D (6 bases). The length of the CDR3 is 16 residues. Trimming removed 3 bases at V and 2 bases at J, with 16 bases between. Germline-derived CDR1 and CDR2 are MDHEN and SYDVKM.

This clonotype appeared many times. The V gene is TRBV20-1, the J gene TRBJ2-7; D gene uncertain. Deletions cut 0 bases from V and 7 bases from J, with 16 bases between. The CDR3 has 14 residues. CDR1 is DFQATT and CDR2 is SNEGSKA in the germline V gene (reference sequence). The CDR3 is CSARDGRPSGEQYF. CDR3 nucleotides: TGCAGTGCTAGAGATGGACGTCCCTCCGGGGAGCAGTACTTC.

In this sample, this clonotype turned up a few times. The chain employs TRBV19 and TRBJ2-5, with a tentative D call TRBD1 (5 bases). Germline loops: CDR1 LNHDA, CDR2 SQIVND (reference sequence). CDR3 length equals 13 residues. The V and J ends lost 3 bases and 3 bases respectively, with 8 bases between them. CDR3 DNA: TGTGCCAGTAGTATGGACACCGAAGAGACCCAGTACTTC. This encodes CASSMDTEETQYF.

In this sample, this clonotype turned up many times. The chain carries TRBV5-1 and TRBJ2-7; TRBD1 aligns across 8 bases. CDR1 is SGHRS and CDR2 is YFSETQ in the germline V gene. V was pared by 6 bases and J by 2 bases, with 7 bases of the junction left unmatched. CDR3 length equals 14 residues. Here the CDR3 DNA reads TGCGCCAGCAATGGGGACAGGTGGCCCTACGAGCAGTACTTC. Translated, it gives CASNGDRWPYEQYF.

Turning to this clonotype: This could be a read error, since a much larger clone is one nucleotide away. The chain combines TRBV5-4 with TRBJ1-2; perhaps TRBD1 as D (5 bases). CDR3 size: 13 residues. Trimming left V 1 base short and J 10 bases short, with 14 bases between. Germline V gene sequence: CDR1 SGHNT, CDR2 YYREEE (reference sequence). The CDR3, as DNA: TGTGCCAGCAGCTTGAGGCAGGGCGGGCTCTACACCTTC. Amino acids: CASSLRQGGLYTF.

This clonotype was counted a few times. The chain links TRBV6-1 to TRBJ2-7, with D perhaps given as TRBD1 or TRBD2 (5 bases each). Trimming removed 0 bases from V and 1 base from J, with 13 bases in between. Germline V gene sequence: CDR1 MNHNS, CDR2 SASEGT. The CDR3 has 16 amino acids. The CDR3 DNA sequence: TGTGCCAGCAGTGAAGCGGGGACGCCAATATCCTACGAGCAGTACTTC. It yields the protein CASSEAGTPISYEQYF.

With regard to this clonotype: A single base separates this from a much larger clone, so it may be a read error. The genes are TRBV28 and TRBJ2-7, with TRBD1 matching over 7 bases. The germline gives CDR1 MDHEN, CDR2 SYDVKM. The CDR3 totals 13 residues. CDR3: CASRSRGPYEQHF. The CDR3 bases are TGTGCCAGCAGGTCAAGGGGGCCCTACGAGCAGCACTTC.

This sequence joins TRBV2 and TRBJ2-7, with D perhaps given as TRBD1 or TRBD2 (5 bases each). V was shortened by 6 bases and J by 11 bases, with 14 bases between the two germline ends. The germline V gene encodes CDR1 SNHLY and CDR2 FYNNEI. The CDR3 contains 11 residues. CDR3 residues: CASSDGAPEYF. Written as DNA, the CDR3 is TGTGCCAGCAGCGACGGGGCCCCGGAGTACTTC.

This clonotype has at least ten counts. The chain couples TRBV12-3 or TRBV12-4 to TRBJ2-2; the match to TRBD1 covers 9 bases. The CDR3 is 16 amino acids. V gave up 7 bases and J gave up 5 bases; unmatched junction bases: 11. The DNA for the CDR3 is TGTGCCAGCACTCCGGGACAGGGTTTGCTTACCGGGGAGCTGTTTTTT. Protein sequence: CASTPGQGLLTGELFF.

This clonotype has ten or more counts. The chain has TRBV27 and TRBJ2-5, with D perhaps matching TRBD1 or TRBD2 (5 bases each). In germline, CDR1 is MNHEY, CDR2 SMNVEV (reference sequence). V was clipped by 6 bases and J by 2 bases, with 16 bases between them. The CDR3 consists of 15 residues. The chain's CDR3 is CASSTLGAGQETQYF. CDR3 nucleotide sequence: TGTGCCAGCAGCACACTAGGGGCAGGACAAGAGACCCAGTACTTC.

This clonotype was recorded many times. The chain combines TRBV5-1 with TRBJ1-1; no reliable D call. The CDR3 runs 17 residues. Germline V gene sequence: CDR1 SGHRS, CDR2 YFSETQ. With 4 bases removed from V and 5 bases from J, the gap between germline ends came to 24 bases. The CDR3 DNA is TGCGCCAGCAGCCTGACGGAGATTGTAGGGAGGCGGACTGAAGCTTTCTTT. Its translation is CASSLTEIVGRRTEAFF. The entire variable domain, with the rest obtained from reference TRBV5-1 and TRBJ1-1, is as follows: KAGVTQTPRYLIKTRGQQVTLSCSPISGHRSVSWYQQTPGQGLQFLFEYFSETQRNKGNFPGRFSGRQFSNSRSEMNVSTLELGDSALYLCASSLTEIVGRRTEAFFGQGTRLTVV.

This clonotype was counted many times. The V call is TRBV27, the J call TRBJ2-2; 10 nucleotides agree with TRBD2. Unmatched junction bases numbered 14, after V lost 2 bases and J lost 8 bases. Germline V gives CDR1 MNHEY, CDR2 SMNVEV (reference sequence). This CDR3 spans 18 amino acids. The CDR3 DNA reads TGTGCCAGCAGTTTAAACCGCCAGCGGGAGGGCCTCGTTGGGGAGCTGTTTTTT. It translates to CASSLNRQREGLVGELFF.

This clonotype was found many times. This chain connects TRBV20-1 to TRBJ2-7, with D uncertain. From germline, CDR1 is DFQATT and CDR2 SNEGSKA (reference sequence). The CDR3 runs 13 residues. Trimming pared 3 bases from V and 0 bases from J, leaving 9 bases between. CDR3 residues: CSASPLYSYEQYF. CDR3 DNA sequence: TGCAGTGCTAGCCCTCTTTACTCCTACGAGCAGTACTTC.

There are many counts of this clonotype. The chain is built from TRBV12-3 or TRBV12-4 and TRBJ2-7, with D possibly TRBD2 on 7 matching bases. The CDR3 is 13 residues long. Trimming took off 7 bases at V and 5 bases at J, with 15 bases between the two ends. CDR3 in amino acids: CASTGGGKDEQYF. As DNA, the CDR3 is TGTGCCAGCACTGGCGGGGGCAAGGACGAGCAGTACTTC.

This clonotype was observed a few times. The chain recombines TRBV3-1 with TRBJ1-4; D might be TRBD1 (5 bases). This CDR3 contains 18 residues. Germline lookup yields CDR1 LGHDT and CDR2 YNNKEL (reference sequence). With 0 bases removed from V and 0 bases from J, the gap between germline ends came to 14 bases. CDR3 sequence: CASSQEPGLGATNEKLFF. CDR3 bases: TGTGCCAGCAGCCAAGAACCGGGACTAGGGGCAACTAATGAAAAACTGTTTTTT.

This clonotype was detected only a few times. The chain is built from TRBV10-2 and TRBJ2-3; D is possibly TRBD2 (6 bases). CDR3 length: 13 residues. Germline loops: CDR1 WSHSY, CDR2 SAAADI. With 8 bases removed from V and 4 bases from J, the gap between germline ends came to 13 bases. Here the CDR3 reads CASEGIAADTQYF. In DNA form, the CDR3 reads TGCGCCAGCGAAGGGATAGCGGCAGATACGCAGTATTTT.

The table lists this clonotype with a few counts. The CDR3 nucleotides are TGCAGCGTTGGATTGGGTCGTGGGGGCGGGGAGCTGTTTTTT. Translating it yields CSVGLGRGGGELFF. This chain uses TRBV29-1 with TRBJ2-2; D tentatively reads TRBD1 or TRBD2 (5 bases each). Trimming removed 4 bases at V and 7 bases at J, with 16 bases between. This CDR3 has 14 amino acids. Germline V gene data show CDR1 as SQVTM and CDR2 as ANQGSEA.

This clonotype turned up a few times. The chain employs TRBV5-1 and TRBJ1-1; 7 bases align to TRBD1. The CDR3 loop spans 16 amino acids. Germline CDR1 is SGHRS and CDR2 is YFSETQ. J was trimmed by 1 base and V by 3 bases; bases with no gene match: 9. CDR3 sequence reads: CASSSRGGVGNTEAFF. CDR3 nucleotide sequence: TGCGCCAGCAGCTCCAGGGGGGGGGTCGGGAACACTGAAGCTTTCTTT.

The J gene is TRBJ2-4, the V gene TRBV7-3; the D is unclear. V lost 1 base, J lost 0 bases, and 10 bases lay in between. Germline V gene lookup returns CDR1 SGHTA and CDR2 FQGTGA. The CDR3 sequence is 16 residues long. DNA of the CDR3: TGTGCCAGCAGCTTAAGAACCCGCCTAGCCAAAAACATTCAGTACTTC. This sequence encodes CASSLRTRLAKNIQYF.

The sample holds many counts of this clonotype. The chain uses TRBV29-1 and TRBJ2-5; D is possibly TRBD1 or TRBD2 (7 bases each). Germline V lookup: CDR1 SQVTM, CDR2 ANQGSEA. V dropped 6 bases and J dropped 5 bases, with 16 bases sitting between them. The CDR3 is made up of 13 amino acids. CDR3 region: CSVVREGAETQYF. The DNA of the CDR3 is TGCAGCGTCGTTAGGGAGGGGGCGGAGACCCAGTACTTC.

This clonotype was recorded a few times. The CDR3 protein is CSVVAGDTGELFF. DNA of the CDR3: TGCAGCGTTGTAGCAGGGGACACCGGGGAGCTGTTTTTT. The gene calls are TRBV29-1 and TRBJ2-2, with D possibly being TRBD1 (6 bases). CDR1 is SQVTM, CDR2 ANQGSEA, per germline. With 4 bases removed from V and 3 bases from J, the gap between germline ends came to 9 bases. The CDR3 is 13 amino acids.

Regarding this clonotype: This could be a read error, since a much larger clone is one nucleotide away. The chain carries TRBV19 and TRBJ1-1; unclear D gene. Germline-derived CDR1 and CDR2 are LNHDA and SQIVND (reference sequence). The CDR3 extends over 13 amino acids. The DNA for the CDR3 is TGTGCCAGCAAGGAGATCTTGAACACTGAAGCTTCCTTT. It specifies CASKEILNTEASF.

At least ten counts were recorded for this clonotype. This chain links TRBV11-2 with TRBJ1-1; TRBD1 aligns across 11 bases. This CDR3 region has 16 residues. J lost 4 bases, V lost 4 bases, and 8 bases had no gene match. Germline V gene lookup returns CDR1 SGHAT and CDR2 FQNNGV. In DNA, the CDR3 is TGTGCCAGCAGCTCAACGACCGGGACAGGGGGCACTGAAGCTTTCTTT. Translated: CASSSTTGTGGTEAFF.